The next 25 T cell receptor beta chains were all read from a single sample in a study of CD8 T cells in ankylosing spondylitis. TCRdb re-analysed the 5' RACE reads in MiXCR, keeping a single row per CDR3 protein. The table lists 250,000 to 350,000 distinct CDR3 sequences, about a fifth of them singletons, with roughly 3.6% in the top ten. Sequencing input: blood, either unsorted or a sorted T cell fraction (not recorded which). The receptors derive from a female donor with ankylosing spondylitis or in good health (not recorded which).

This clonotype was seen a handful of times. The chain links TRBV28 to TRBJ2-5; the D is unclear. Germline CDR1 reads MDHEN; CDR2 reads SYDVKM. The CDR3 sequence is 14 residues long. V lost 3 bases and J lost 2, with 10 bases in between. CDR3 amino acids: CASSFLTLQETQYF. The CDR3 nucleotides are TGTGCCAGCAGTTTTTTGACCTTACAAGAGACCCAGTACTTC.

The V call is TRBV19, the J call TRBJ1-1; unclear D gene. Germline V CDR1 and CDR2: LNHDA, SQIVND (reference sequence). Trimming took 7 bases from V and 1 from J, leaving 13 bases between them. The CDR3 spans 14 residues. As DNA, the CDR3 is TGTGCCAGTACGAAGTCTGAACAGAACACTGAAGCTTTCTTT. Its translation is CASTKSEQNTEAFF.

The chain is built from TRBV7-2 and TRBJ2-5; 8 bases are shared with TRBD1. Germline trimming cut 4 bases from V and 5 bases from J; bases unmatched to any gene: 9. Germline V gene sequence: CDR1 SGHTA, CDR2 FQGNSA. CDR3 size: 15 residues. Written as DNA, the CDR3 is TGTGCCAGCAGCTCAGGACAGGGAGTTTCTGAGACCCAGTACTTC. This encodes CASSSGQGVSETQYF.

This clonotype was observed a few times. This rearrangement joins TRBV10-3 to TRBJ2-7; 10 bases align to TRBD1. The CDR3 extends over 15 amino acids. V shed 6 bases, J shed 1 base, and the junction held 6 bases outside the gene matches. Germline CDR1 reads ENHRY; CDR2 reads SYGVKD. The DNA for the CDR3 is TGTGCCATCAGGGCGGACAGGGGGGATTCCTACGAGCAGTACTTC. Translated, it gives CAIRADRGDSYEQYF.

This clonotype was counted between two and nine times. The chain is built from TRBV12-3 or TRBV12-4 and TRBJ1-5; no definite D call. V gave up 5 bases and J gave up 4 bases, with 9 bases separating them. This CDR3 is built from 13 residues. In DNA, the CDR3 is TGTGCCAGCAGTCCGGCCCGAAATCAGCCCCAGCATTTT. Translated, it gives CASSPARNQPQHF.

This clonotype has more than one count but fewer than ten. The chain carries TRBV27 and TRBJ2-3, with D hard to call. CDR1 is MNHEY, CDR2 SMNVEV, per germline (reference sequence). V gave up 10 bases and J gave up 6 bases, with 11 bases separating them. The CDR3 consists of 11 residues. The CDR3 protein is CAIHSYDTQYF. Here the CDR3 DNA reads TGTGCCATCCATTCTTATGATACGCAGTATTTT.

This clonotype is a singleton in its sample. This chain joins TRBV19 and TRBJ1-2, with D possibly being TRBD1 (5 bases). The CDR3 is made up of 13 amino acids. Germline V CDR1 and CDR2: LNHDA, SQIVND (reference sequence). Between the trimmed V and J ends, which lost 7 bases and 6 bases, there was a span of 15 bases. The CDR3 loop is CASTSGGGDGYTF. The CDR3, as DNA: TGTGCCAGTACCTCCGGGGGGGGTGATGGCTACACCTTC.

The gene calls are TRBV6-5 and TRBJ1-2, with D unclear. Looked up from germline, CDR1 is MNHEY and CDR2 is SVGAGI. V was shortened by 2 bases and J by 3 bases, with 7 bases between the two germline ends. The CDR3 extends over 13 amino acids. CDR3 amino acids: CASSYGEDYGYTF. CDR3 DNA sequence: TGTGCCAGCAGTTACGGGGAGGACTATGGCTACACCTTC.

The chain couples TRBV11-3 to TRBJ2-1; TRBD1 matches at 7 bases. The CDR3 runs 17 residues. Germline CDR1 and CDR2: SGHNT and YENEEA. With 1 base clipped from V and 0 bases from J, the junction kept 6 bases outside the gene matches. In DNA form, the CDR3 reads TGTGCCAGCAGCTTAGGACAGGGCATTATCTCCTACAATGAGCAGTTCTTC. Residues: CASSLGQGIISYNEQFF.

The chain links TRBV25-1 to TRBJ1-2, with D uncertain. The V end lost 4 bases, the J end lost 5 bases, and 11 bases lay between the germline ends. This CDR3 spans 13 amino acids. Germline V lookup: CDR1 MGHDK, CDR2 SYGVNS. Written as DNA, the CDR3 is TGTGCCAGCAGTGGAGGGCTCCATTATGGCTACACCTTC. Translated: CASSGGLHYGYTF.

The gene calls are TRBV6-5 and TRBJ2-3; D gene ambiguous. The CDR3 length is 13 residues. The germline V gene has CDR1 MNHEY and CDR2 SVGAGI. The germline V and J ends were trimmed by 2 bases and 5 bases, with 8 bases remaining between them. The CDR3 DNA follows: TGTGCCAGCAGTTACCGGCTAGTAGATACGCAGTATTTT. Its translation is CASSYRLVDTQYF.

This clonotype has more than one count but fewer than ten. The CDR3 coding sequence is TGTGCCATCAGTGGCTCAGGGGACCCTGAAGCTTTCTTT. Translation: CAISGSGDPEAFF. The chain combines TRBV10-3 with TRBJ1-1; the D gene is possibly TRBD1 (6 bases). This CDR3 spans 13 amino acids. CDR1 is ENHRY, CDR2 SYGVKD, per germline. V gave up 4 bases and J gave up 6 bases, with 12 bases separating them.

This rearrangement joins TRBV7-2 to TRBJ2-7; 12 bases are shared with TRBD2. V lost 5 bases, J lost 6 bases, and 11 bases stayed unmatched. Germline loops: CDR1 SGHTA, CDR2 FQGNSA. This CDR3 contains 16 residues. The CDR3 sequence is CASSRRLAGEVSEQYF. The CDR3 DNA reads TGTGCCAGCAGCCGAAGACTAGCGGGAGAAGTCAGCGAGCAGTACTTC.

This clonotype was counted between two and nine times. The V gene is TRBV20-1, the J gene TRBJ2-3; no clear D. Germline V gives CDR1 DFQATT, CDR2 SNEGSKA (reference sequence). The length of the CDR3 is 14 residues. Between the trimmed V and J ends, which lost 4 bases and 0 bases, there was a span of 11 bases. The CDR3 loop reads CSANPGSSTDTQYF. The CDR3 DNA follows: TGCAGTGCTAACCCCGGCTCTAGCACAGATACGCAGTATTTT.

This clonotype was seen more than once but under ten times. The chain combines TRBV18 with TRBJ2-1, with D possibly TRBD2 on 5 matching bases. Trimming pared 6 bases from V and 9 bases from J, leaving 9 bases between. This CDR3 is 11 amino acids long. The V gene's germline CDR1 is KGHSH and CDR2 LQKENI. The DNA of the CDR3 is TGTGCCAGCTCTCCTCGGGGTGAGCAGTTCTTC. It codes for CASSPRGEQFF.

The rearrangement links TRBV6-5 to TRBJ2-7; perhaps TRBD1 as D (6 bases). Trimming took 2 bases from V and 6 from J, leaving 17 bases between them. The CDR3 runs 15 residues. Germline V lookup: CDR1 MNHEY, CDR2 SVGAGI. The CDR3 is CASSYRGSREGEQYF. For the CDR3, the DNA is TGTGCCAGCAGTTACAGGGGGAGCCGTGAGGGCGAGCAGTACTTC.

The chain links TRBV9 to TRBJ1-2; a possible D gene is TRBD1 (5 bases). CDR1 SGDLS and CDR2 YYNGEE come from the germline V gene. Trimming cost V 0 bases and J 9 bases, with 12 bases left between them. This CDR3 region has 13 residues. CDR3 DNA: TGTGCCAGCAGCGTAGGACAGACTATGAGCTACACCTTC. Its translation is CASSVGQTMSYTF.

This clonotype was found many times. This rearrangement joins TRBV29-1 to TRBJ2-5; D uncertain. Per germline, CDR1 SQVTM and CDR2 ANQGSEA. The length of the CDR3 is 10 residues. Between the trimmed V and J ends, which lost 6 bases and 5 bases, there was a span of 7 bases. For the CDR3, the DNA is TGCAGCGTCCAAGAGGAGACCCAGTACTTC. Protein: CSVQEETQYF.

This clonotype has a count of ten or more. V gene TRBV12-3 or TRBV12-4 combines with J gene TRBJ1-1, with unresolved D. V lost 3 bases and J lost 6, with 5 bases in between. This CDR3 contains 11 residues. The CDR3 DNA is TGTGCCAGCAGTTTCCACCCTGAAGCTTTCTTT. Its translation is CASSFHPEAFF.

The rearrangement joins TRBV20-1 to TRBJ2-3, with D possibly being TRBD2 (7 bases). This CDR3 has 15 residues. The V gene lost 6 bases and the J gene lost 2 bases, with 18 bases spanning the gap. Looked up from germline, CDR1 is DFQATT and CDR2 is SNEGSKA (reference sequence). CDR3 amino acids: CSATRLAGATDTQYF. CDR3 coding DNA: TGCAGTGCCACCCGACTAGCAGGGGCCACAGATACGCAGTATTTT.

The chain employs TRBV29-1 and TRBJ2-7, with D possibly being TRBD1 (5 bases). Trimming took 6 bases from V and 4 from J, leaving 22 bases between them. This CDR3 comprises 15 residues. Germline loops: CDR1 SQVTM, CDR2 ANQGSEA. In nucleotides, the CDR3 is TGCAGCGTCGTCGGGCTTGGGGCAACAGAATACGAGCAGTACTTC. It is translated as CSVVGLGATEYEQYF.

This clonotype came up a few times. The V gene is TRBV20-1, the J gene TRBJ1-1, with D perhaps TRBD1 (5 bases). Germline values: CDR1 DFQATT, CDR2 SNEGSKA (reference sequence). This CDR3 is 12 amino acids long. The V and J ends lost 5 bases and 1 base respectively, with 8 bases between them. The CDR3 region is CSAGDPNTEAFF. The DNA of the CDR3 is TGCAGTGCTGGGGACCCGAACACTGAAGCTTTCTTT.

The V and J genes are TRBV5-6 and TRBJ2-1; 8 bases are shared with TRBD1. The CDR3 is 17 residues long. The trim removed 4 bases at V and 4 bases at J, leaving 13 bases unmatched. Looked up from germline, CDR1 is SGHDT and CDR2 is YYEEEE. CDR3 nucleotide sequence: TGTGCCAGCAGCAAACCGACAGGGGCGATTCAATACAATGAGCAGTTCTTC. The encoded protein is CASSKPTGAIQYNEQFF.

In this sample, this clonotype turned up a few times. This chain links TRBV6-2 or TRBV6-3 with TRBJ1-5, with a weak D call TRBD1 (5 bases). Germline values: CDR1 MNHEY, CDR2 SVGEGT. This CDR3 has 12 amino acids. V lost 2 bases to trimming and J lost 11 bases, with 10 bases between them. The CDR3 here is CASSYGGRAQHF. In DNA form, the CDR3 reads TGTGCCAGCAGTTACGGGGGTCGGGCCCAGCATTTT.

The J gene is TRBJ2-1, the V gene TRBV25-1, with a tentative D call TRBD2 (6 bases). This CDR3 spans 14 amino acids. Trimming left V 6 bases short and J 6 bases short, with 15 bases between. Germline-derived CDR1 and CDR2 are MGHDK and SYGVNS. The CDR3 coding sequence is TGTGCCAGCAGGCCGGCTAGCGCTGGCAATGAGCAGTTCTTC. This translates into CASRPASAGNEQFF.